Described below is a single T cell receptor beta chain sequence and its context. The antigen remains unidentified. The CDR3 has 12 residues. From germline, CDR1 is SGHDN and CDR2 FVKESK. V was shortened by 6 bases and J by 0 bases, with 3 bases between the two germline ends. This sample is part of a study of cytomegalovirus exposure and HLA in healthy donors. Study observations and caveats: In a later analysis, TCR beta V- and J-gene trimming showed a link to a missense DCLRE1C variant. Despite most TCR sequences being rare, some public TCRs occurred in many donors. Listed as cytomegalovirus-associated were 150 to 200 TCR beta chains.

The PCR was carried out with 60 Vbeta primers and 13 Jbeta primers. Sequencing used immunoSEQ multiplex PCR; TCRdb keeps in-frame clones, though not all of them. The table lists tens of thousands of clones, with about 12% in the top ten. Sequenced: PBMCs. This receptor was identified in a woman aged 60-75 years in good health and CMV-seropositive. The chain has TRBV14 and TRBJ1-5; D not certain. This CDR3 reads CASRLSNQPQHF. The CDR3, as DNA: TGTGCCAGCAGACTTAGCAATCAGCCCCAGCATTTT.